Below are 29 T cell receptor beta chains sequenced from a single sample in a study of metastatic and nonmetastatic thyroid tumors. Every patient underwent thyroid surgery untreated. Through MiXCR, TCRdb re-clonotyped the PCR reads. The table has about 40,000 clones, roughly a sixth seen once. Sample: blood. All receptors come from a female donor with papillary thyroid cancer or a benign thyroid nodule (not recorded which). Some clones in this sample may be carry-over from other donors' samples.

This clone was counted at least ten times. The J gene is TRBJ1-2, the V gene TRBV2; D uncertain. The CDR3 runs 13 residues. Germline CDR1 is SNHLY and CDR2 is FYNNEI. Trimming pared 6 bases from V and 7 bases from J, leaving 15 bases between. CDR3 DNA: TGTGCCAGCAGGACGGATCAAGCAAGTGGCTACACCTTC. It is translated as CASRTDQASGYTF.

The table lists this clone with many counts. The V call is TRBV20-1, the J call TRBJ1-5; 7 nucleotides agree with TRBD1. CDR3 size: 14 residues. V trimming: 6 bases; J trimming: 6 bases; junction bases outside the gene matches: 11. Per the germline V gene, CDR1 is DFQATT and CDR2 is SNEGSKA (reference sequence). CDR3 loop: CSAYDIGGSQPQHF. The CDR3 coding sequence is TGCAGTGCGTATGATATAGGGGGCAGTCAGCCCCAGCATTTT.

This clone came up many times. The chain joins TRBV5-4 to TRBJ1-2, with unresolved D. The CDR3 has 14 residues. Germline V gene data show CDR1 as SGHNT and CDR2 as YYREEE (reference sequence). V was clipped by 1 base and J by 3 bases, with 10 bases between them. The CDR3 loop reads CASSLYGSDYGYTF. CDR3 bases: TGTGCCAGCAGCTTGTACGGGAGTGACTATGGCTACACCTTC.

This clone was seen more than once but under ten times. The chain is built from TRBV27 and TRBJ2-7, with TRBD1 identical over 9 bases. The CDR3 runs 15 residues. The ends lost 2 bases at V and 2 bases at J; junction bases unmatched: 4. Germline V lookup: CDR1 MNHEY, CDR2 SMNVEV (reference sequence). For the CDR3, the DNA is TGTGCCAGCAGTTTAACGGGACAGGGCGCCTACGAGCAGTACTTC. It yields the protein CASSLTGQGAYEQYF.

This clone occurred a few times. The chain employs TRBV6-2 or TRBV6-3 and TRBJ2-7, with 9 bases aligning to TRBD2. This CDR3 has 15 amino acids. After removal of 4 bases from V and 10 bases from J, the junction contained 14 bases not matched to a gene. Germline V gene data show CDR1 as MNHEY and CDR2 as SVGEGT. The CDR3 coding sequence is TGTGCCAGCAGTTCCCTGACTAGCGGCTCCTACTATCAGTACTTC. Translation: CASSSLTSGSYYQYF.

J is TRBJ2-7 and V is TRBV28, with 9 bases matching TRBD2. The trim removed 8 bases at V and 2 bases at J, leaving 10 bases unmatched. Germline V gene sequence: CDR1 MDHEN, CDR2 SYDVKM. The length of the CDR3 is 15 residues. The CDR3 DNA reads TGTGCCAGCTGCGGCGGGGGGGGTCAACCCTACGAGCAGTACTTC. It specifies CASCGGGGQPYEQYF.

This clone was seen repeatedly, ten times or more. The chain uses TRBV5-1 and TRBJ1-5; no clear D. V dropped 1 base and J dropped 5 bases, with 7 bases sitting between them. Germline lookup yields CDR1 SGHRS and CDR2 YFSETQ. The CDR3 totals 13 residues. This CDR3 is CASSLRADQPQHF. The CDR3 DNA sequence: TGCGCCAGCAGCTTGCGAGCGGATCAGCCCCAGCATTTT.

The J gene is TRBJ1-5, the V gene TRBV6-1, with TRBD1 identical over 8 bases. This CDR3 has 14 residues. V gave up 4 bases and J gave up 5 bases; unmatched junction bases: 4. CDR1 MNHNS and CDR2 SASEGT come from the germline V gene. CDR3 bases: TGTGCCAGCAGTGCGGGACAGGAGTATCAGCCCCAGCATTTT. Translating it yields CASSAGQEYQPQHF.

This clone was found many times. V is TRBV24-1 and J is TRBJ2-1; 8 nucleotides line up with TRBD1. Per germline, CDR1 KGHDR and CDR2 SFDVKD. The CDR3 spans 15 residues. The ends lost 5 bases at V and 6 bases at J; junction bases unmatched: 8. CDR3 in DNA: TGTGCCACCAGTGTTACAGGGGGAGGTTTCAATGAGCAGTTCTTC. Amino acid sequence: CATSVTGGGFNEQFF.

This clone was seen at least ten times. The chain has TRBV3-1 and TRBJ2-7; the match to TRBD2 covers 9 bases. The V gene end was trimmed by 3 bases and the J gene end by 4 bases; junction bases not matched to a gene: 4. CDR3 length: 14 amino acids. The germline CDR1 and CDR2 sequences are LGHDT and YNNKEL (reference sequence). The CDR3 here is CASSQRGGVYEQYF. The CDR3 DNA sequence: TGTGCCAGCAGCCAGCGGGGGGGCGTTTACGAGCAGTACTTC.

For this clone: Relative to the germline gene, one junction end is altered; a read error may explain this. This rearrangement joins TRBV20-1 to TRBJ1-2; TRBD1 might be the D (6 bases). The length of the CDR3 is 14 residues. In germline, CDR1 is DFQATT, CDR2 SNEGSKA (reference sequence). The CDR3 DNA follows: TGCAGTGCTAAACTCCGACAGGAAGAATATGGATACACCTTC. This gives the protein CSAKLRQEEYGYTF.

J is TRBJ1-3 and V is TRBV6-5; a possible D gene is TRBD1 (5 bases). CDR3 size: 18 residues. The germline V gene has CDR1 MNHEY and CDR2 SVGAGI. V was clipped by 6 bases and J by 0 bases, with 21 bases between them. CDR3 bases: TGTGCCAGCAGCCCCACCACGGGACTGTCTAGCTCTGGAAACACCATATATTTT. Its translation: CASSPTTGLSSSGNTIYF.

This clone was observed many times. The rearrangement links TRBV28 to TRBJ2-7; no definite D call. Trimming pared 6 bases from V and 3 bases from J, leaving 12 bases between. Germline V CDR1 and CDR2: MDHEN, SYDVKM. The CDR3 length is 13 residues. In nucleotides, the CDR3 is TGTGCCAGCAGAAGGACCCTCGGCTACGAGCAGTACTTC. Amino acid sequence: CASRRTLGYEQYF.

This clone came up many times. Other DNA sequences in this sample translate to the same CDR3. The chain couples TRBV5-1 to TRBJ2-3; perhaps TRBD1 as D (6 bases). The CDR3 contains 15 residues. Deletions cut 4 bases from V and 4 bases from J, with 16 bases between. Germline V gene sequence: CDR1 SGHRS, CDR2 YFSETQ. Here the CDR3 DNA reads TGCGCCAGCAGCCTACCCGGGCAGGGGTCAGATACGCAGTATTTT. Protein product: CASSLPGQGSDTQYF.

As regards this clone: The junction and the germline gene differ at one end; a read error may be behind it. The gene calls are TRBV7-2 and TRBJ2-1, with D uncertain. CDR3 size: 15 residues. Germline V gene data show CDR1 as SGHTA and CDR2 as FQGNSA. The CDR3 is CASSLARLPYNEQFF. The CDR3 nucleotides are TGTGCAAGCAGCTTAGCACGCCTCCCCTACAATGAGCAGTTCTTC.

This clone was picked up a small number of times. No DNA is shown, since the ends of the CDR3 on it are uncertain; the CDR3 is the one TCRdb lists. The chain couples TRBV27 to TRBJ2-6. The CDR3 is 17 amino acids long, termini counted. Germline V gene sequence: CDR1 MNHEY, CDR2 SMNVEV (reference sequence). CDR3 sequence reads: CASSLFWQWSGANVLTF.

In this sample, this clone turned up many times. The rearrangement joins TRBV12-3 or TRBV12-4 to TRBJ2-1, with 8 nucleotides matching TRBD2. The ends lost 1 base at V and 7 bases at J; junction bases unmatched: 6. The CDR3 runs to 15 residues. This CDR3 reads CASSLGTSGRNEQFF. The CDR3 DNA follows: TGTGCCAGCAGTTTAGGAACTAGCGGACGTAATGAGCAGTTCTTC.

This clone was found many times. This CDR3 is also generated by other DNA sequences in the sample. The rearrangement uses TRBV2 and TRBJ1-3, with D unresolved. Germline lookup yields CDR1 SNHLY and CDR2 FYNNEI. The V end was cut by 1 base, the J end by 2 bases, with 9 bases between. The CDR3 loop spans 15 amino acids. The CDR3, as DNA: TGTGCCAGCAGTGAAGGGGAGCGGCCTGGAAACACCATATATTTT. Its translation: CASSEGERPGNTIYF.

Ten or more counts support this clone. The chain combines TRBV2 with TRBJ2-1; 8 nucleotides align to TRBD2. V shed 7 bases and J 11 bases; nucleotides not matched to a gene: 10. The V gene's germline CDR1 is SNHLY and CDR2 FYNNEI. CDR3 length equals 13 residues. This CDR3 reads CASTLERENKQFF. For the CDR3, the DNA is TGTGCCAGCACCCTTGAGCGGGAGAACAAGCAGTTCTTC.

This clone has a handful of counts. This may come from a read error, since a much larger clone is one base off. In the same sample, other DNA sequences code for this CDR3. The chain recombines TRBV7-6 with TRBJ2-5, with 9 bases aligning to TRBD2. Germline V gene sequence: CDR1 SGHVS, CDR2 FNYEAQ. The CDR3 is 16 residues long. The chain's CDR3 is CASSLGGLAQQETQYF. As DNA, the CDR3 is TGTGCCAGCAGCCTCGGGGGACTAGCTCAACAAGAGACACAGTACTTC.

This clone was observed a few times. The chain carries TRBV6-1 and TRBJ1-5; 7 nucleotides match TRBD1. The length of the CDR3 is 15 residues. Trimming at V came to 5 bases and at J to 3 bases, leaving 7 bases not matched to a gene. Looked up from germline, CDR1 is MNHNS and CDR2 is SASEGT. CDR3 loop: CASSPRQGNNQPQHF. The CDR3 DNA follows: TGTGCCAGCAGTCCCCGACAGGGAAACAATCAGCCCCAGCATTTT.

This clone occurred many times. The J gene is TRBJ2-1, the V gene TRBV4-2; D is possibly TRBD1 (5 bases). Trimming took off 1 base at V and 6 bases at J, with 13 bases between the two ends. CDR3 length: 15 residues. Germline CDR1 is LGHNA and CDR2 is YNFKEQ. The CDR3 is CASSQVQGGSNEQFF. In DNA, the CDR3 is TGTGCCAGCAGCCAAGTGCAGGGTGGCAGCAATGAGCAGTTCTTC.

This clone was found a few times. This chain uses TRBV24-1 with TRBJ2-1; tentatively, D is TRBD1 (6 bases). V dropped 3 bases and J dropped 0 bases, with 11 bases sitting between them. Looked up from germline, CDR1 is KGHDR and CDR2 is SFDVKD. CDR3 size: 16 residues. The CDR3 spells CATSDRQASSYNEQFF. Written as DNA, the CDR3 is TGTGCCACCAGTGATCGACAGGCGTCCTCCTACAATGAGCAGTTCTTC.

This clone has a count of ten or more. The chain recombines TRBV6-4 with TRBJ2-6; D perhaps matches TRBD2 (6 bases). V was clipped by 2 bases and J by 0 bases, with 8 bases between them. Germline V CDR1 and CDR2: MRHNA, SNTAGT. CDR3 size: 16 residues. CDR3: CASSDAGNSGANVLTF. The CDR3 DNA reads TGTGCCAGCAGTGACGCGGGGAACTCTGGGGCCAACGTCCTGACTTTC.

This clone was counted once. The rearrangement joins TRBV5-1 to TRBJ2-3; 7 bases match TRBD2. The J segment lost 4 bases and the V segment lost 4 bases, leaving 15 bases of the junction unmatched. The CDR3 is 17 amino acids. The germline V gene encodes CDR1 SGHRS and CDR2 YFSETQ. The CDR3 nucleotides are TGCGCCAGCAGCCCGGGTATATCGGCGGGAGCCCCAGATACGCAGTATTTT. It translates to CASSPGISAGAPDTQYF.

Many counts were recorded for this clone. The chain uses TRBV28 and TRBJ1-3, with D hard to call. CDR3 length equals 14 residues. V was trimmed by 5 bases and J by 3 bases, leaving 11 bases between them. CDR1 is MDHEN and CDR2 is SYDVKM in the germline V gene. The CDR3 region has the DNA TGTGCCAGCAGTCCCCTCCCCCGTGGAAACACCATATATTTT. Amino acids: CASSPLPRGNTIYF.

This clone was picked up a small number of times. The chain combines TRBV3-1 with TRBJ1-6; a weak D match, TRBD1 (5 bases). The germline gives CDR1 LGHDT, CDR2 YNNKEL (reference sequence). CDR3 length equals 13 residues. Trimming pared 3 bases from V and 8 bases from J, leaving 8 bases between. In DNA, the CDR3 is TGTGCCAGCAGCCATCCGGGGGATTCACCCCTCCACTTT. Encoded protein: CASSHPGDSPLHF.

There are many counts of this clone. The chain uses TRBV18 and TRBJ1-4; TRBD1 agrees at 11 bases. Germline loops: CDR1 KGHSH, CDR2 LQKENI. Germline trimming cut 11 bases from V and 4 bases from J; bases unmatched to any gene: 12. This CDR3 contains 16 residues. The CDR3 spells CADGGDRGVINEKLFF. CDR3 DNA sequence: TGTGCCGACGGGGGGGACAGGGGGGTTATTAATGAAAAACTGTTTTTT.

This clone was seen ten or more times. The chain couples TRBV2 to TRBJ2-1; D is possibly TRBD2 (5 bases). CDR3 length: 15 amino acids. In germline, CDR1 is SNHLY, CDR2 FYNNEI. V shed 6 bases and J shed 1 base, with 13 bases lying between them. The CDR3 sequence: CASRTLVSSYNEQFF. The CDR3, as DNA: TGTGCCAGCAGGACACTAGTTTCTTCCTACAATGAGCAGTTCTTC.